Included here is one T cell receptor (beta chain) sequence, with context. Germline and junction disagree at one end, which may indicate a read error. This entry belongs to a study of T cells in Graves' hyperthyroidism and ophthalmopathy. RNA transcripts gave rise to amplified TCR beta CDR3 regions. Carried out on the TCR CDR3, a first-round RT-PCR used the HTBI primer set. Each CDR3 protein is one row after TCRdb ran MiXCR on the multiplex PCR reads. The table lists about 360,000 distinct CDR3 sequences, roughly 13% of them singletons. Newly diagnosed hyperthyroidism, duration under 2 months, in patients aged 18 to 65. Based on clinical symptoms, serum thyroxine and TRAb, thyroid ultrasound and orbital computed tomography, diagnoses were reached. The authors took PBMCs from 10 ml fresh peripheral blood. The CDR3 totals 9 residues. Germline CDR1 is SQVTM and CDR2 is ANQGSEA.

The sample taken for sequencing was blood. The receptor was derived from a young man with Graves' hyperthyroidism that later progressed to Graves' ophthalmopathy. V usage is TRBV29-1 and J usage is TRBJ1-1; D unresolved. The CDR3 coding sequence is TGTAGCGTTGGCGCTGAAGCTTTCTTT. Residues: CSVGAEAFF.